The 17 T cell receptor beta chains given below trace back to one sample, sequenced in a study of T cells after yellow fever vaccination (dated by TCRdb to between 2018 and 2020). Library preparation used 5' RACE. TCRdb records Illumina HiSeq 2500 as the sequencer. Starting from the raw public reads, TCRdb applied fastp trimming at Q25, assembled clones with MiXCR and retained in-frame beta chains. Rows are combined by CDR3 protein, so each entry shows the most common genes and DNA. Present in this sample are hundreds of thousands of distinct CDR3 sequences, around 21% of which were seen just once. The ten most abundant clones make up 13% to 15% of the sample. The intended sense of this specimen's treatment or condition label: live attenuated yellow fever vaccine strain. This specimen consisted of PBMCs, obtained 15 days after the yellow fever booster vaccination. These receptors originate from a man aged 25 to 45 who received the YFV17D yellow fever vaccine.

This clonotype was observed a few times. The gene calls are TRBV12-3 or TRBV12-4 and TRBJ1-4; tentative D call: TRBD1 (6 bases). V lost 5 bases and J 7 bases, leaving 11 bases between the germline ends. This CDR3 is 13 amino acids long. CDR3: CASSGGLSEKLFF. CDR3 DNA sequence: TGTGCCAGCAGTGGGGGGCTTAGTGAAAAACTGTTTTTT.

V is TRBV7-9 and J is TRBJ2-7; perhaps TRBD2 as D (6 bases). The CDR3 runs 14 residues. Looked up from germline, CDR1 is SEHNR and CDR2 is FQNEAQ (reference sequence). V shed 4 bases and J shed 2 bases, with 12 bases lying between them. CDR3 in DNA: TGTGCCAGCAGCTCGGGTAGCGGAACCTACGAGCAGTACTTC. Translation gives CASSSGSGTYEQYF.

The table lists this clonotype with a few counts. This chain connects TRBV9 to TRBJ2-3; D gene ambiguous. V gave up 4 bases and J gave up 6 bases, with 12 bases separating them. The CDR3 is 13 residues long. Germline V gene lookup returns CDR1 SGDLS and CDR2 YYNGEE. The CDR3 protein is CASSLRNSDTQYF. The CDR3 DNA reads as TGTGCCAGCAGCTTACGAAACTCCGATACGCAGTATTTT.

V usage is TRBV20-1 and J usage is TRBJ2-7; weak D call: TRBD1 (5 bases). Germline-derived CDR1 and CDR2 are DFQATT and SNEGSKA (reference sequence). The V gene lost 2 bases and the J gene lost 3 bases, with 11 bases spanning the gap. The CDR3 consists of 13 residues. The CDR3 loop is CSARSDSLYEQYF. In nucleotides, the CDR3 is TGCAGTGCTAGAAGTGACAGCCTCTACGAGCAGTACTTC.

This clonotype has a count of ten or more. This chain links TRBV5-1 with TRBJ2-3, with 8 nucleotides matching TRBD2. The V gene end was trimmed by 4 bases and the J gene end by 2 bases; junction bases not matched to a gene: 3. Germline values: CDR1 SGHRS, CDR2 YFSETQ. The length of the CDR3 is 14 residues. DNA for the CDR3: TGCGCCAGCAGCAGCGGACTAGCCACAGATACGCAGTATTTT. Protein sequence: CASSSGLATDTQYF.

CDR3 in amino acids: CASSSLPRLAELTDTQYF. In DNA form, the CDR3 reads TGTGCCAGCAGTTCCCTACCCCGACTAGCGGAACTCACAGATACGCAGTATTTT. V is TRBV6-2 or TRBV6-3 and J is TRBJ2-3, with 9 bases matching TRBD2. This CDR3 has 18 amino acids. Germline CDR1 and CDR2: MNHEY and SVGEGT. V trimming: 4 bases; J trimming: 2 bases; junction bases outside the gene matches: 13.

This clonotype appeared a few times. This chain links TRBV7-9 with TRBJ2-3; D perhaps matches TRBD2 (6 bases). V shed 5 bases and J shed 0 bases, with 18 bases lying between them. This CDR3 contains 17 residues. Germline lookup yields CDR1 SEHNR and CDR2 FQNEAQ (reference sequence). The CDR3, as DNA: TGTGCCAGCAGCCCCCAGGTACTAGCAAGAAGCACAGATACGCAGTATTTT. Protein sequence: CASSPQVLARSTDTQYF.

The genes are TRBV29-1 and TRBJ2-1; TRBD2 matches at 8 bases. The junction had 2 bases not matched to a gene; V was cut back by 8 bases and J by 5 bases. CDR3 length: 11 residues. The V gene's germline CDR1 is SQVTM and CDR2 ANQGSEA. This chain's CDR3 is CSRGLDNEQFF. CDR3 coding DNA: TGCAGCCGGGGACTAGACAATGAGCAGTTCTTC.

This clonotype appeared a few times. This sequence joins TRBV28 and TRBJ2-3, with 7 bases aligning to TRBD2. The CDR3 sequence is 17 residues long. Germline trimming cut 4 bases from V and 1 base from J; bases unmatched to any gene: 11. The germline gives CDR1 MDHEN, CDR2 SYDVKM. CDR3 sequence reads: CASSSASGSAGTDTQYF. DNA for the CDR3: TGTGCCAGCAGTTCAGCTAGCGGCTCGGCTGGCACAGATACGCAGTATTTT.

This chain connects TRBV28 to TRBJ1-3; no reliable D call. Germline CDR1 MDHEN, CDR2 SYDVKM. Trimming took off 7 bases at V and 0 bases at J, with 22 bases between the two ends. The CDR3 is made up of 18 amino acids. In DNA, the CDR3 is TGTGCCAGCACCGCCGGCAGCCACTTCTACCACTCTGGAAACACCATATATTTT. This codes for CASTAGSHFYHSGNTIYF.

The chain links TRBV20-1 to TRBJ2-1; a weak D match, TRBD2 (6 bases). CDR1 is DFQATT, CDR2 SNEGSKA, per germline (reference sequence). The V end lost 5 bases, the J end lost 8 bases, and 10 bases lay between the germline ends. The CDR3 length is 11 residues. The CDR3 is CSALRLDEQFF. The CDR3 DNA reads TGCAGTGCTCTCAGACTAGATGAGCAGTTCTTC.

The rearrangement joins TRBV20-1 to TRBJ2-7, with D perhaps matching TRBD2 (7 bases). CDR1 is DFQATT and CDR2 is SNEGSKA in the germline V gene (reference sequence). Deletions cut 3 bases from V and 5 bases from J, with 14 bases between. The CDR3 is 13 residues long. The CDR3 sequence is CSASVSGGNEQYF. CDR3 coding DNA: TGCAGTGCTAGCGTTTCGGGGGGCAACGAGCAGTACTTC.

This clonotype has only a few counts. V usage is TRBV4-2 and J usage is TRBJ2-7, with 7 bases that match TRBD1. Germline V lookup: CDR1 LGHNA, CDR2 YNFKEQ. This CDR3 comprises 14 residues. J lost 1 base, V lost 1 base, and 1 base had no gene match. The CDR3 DNA follows: TGTGCCAGCAGCCAAGGGGGACAGTCCTACGAGCAGTACTTC. Protein: CASSQGGQSYEQYF.

About this clonotype: Relative to the germline gene, one junction end is altered; a read error may explain this. The chain couples TRBV7-7 to TRBJ2-2; D remains unclear. The germline V gene encodes CDR1 SSHAT and CDR2 FNYEAQ (reference sequence). This CDR3 contains 14 residues. CDR3 nucleotides: TGTGCTAGCAGCCCCCGCGACCAGACCGGGGAGCTGTTTTTT. The encoded protein is CASSPRDQTGELFF.

This clonotype has only a few counts. The rearrangement uses TRBV6-2 or TRBV6-3 and TRBJ2-1, with D tentatively TRBD2 (5 bases). The CDR3 is made up of 14 amino acids. With 0 bases removed from V and 10 bases from J, the gap between germline ends came to 13 bases. Per germline, CDR1 MNHEY and CDR2 SVGEGT. The CDR3 is CASSYSTSSQEQFF. CDR3 DNA sequence: TGTGCCAGCAGTTACTCCACTAGTTCCCAGGAGCAGTTCTTC.

V is TRBV12-3 or TRBV12-4 and J is TRBJ2-3; D gene uncertain. Trimming stripped 6 bases from V and 4 bases from J, with 14 bases between. This CDR3 comprises 14 residues. As DNA, the CDR3 is TGTGCCAGCAGCCATTTGGGGTTGCCAGATACGCAGTATTTT. It encodes CASSHLGLPDTQYF.

V gene TRBV25-1 combines with J gene TRBJ2-2; tentatively, D is TRBD1 or TRBD2 (5 bases each). Trimming pared 7 bases from V and 3 bases from J, leaving 12 bases between. The germline gives CDR1 MGHDK, CDR2 SYGVNS. The CDR3 extends over 14 amino acids. CDR3 sequence: CASTPGRYTGELFF. CDR3 coding DNA: TGTGCCAGCACTCCGGGACGGTACACCGGGGAGCTGTTTTTT.